The table lists the clone carrying this T cell receptor beta chain with many counts. Its matching antigen is unknown. Germline CDR1 MNHEY, CDR2 SVGEGT. Unmatched junction bases numbered 10, after V lost 4 bases and J lost 0 bases. This CDR3 has 19 amino acids. The data were obtained in a study of T cells after posttransplantation cyclophosphamide. Study-wide findings and caveats: Skin or GI-infiltrating T cells shared few TRB sequences with blood.

TCRdb keeps only in-frame clones here, not all; method: immunoSEQ multiplex PCR. Reported are 35,000 to 40,000 clones, none seen only once; the ten largest carry over 5.5%. The sequenced material came from PBMCs. The chain couples TRBV6-2 or TRBV6-3 to TRBJ1-6; 9 nucleotides align to TRBD1. The sequence derives from a man in his thirties or forties in good health and a related stem cell transplant donor. The CDR3 DNA is TGTGCCAGCAGTTTTTTACAGGGGGCGGAGAGCTCCTATAATTCACCCCTCCACTTT. The encoded protein is CASSFLQGAESSYNSPLHF.